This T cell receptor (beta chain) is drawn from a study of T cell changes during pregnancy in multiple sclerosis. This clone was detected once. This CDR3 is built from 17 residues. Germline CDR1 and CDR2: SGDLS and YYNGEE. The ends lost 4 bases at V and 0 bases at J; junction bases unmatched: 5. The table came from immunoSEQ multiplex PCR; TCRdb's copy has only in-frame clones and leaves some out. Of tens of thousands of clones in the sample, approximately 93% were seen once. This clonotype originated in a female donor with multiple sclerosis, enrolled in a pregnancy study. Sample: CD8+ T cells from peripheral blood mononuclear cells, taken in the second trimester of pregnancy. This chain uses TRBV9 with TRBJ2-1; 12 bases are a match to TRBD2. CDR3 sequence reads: CASSIRLAGASYNEQFF. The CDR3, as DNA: TGTGCCAGCAGCATCCGACTAGCGGGAGCCTCCTACAATGAGCAGTTCTTC.